The 15 T cell receptor beta chains below were found in one sample sequenced in a study of blood T cell repertoires in COVID-19. The protocol was immunoSEQ multiplex PCR, while the TCRdb copy is restricted to in-frame clones and leaves out a portion. Of under 75,000 clones listed, roughly 70% were seen once; the top ten hold more than 20%. The sequencing sample was made of peripheral blood. These TCRs come from a man between 60 and 75 years old with acute or convalescent COVID-19.

The chain employs TRBV11-2 and TRBJ2-7; D possibly corresponds to TRBD1 (6 bases). V lost 2 bases and J lost 5, with 13 bases in between. Per germline, CDR1 SGHAT and CDR2 FQNNGV. The CDR3 loop spans 14 amino acids. The CDR3 region is CASSLTTGLNEQYV. The CDR3 nucleotides are TGTGCCAGCAGCTTAACAACAGGGCTCAACGAGCAGTACGTC.

V and J are TRBV4-2 and TRBJ1-1; the D gene is possibly TRBD1 (5 bases). Germline CDR1 and CDR2: LGHNA and YNFKEQ. The CDR3 runs to 15 residues. V was pared by 3 bases and J by 1 base, with 12 bases between. CDR3 sequence: CASSQGGEGNTEAFF. The CDR3 DNA sequence: TGTGCCAGCAGCCAGGGGGGGGAAGGGAACACTGAAGCTTTCTTT.

This clone was seen a handful of times. The V call is TRBV18, the J call TRBJ2-7; 8 bases fit TRBD1. CDR3 length equals 15 residues. V lost 3 bases and J lost 5; bases outside the gene matches: 9. Germline V gives CDR1 KGHSH, CDR2 LQKENI. The CDR3 region is CASSPGTGAWDEQYV. CDR3 nucleotide sequence: TGTGCCAGCTCACCCGGGACAGGAGCATGGGACGAGCAGTACGTC.

As to this clone: Other DNA sequences in the sample encode the same CDR3. The chain employs TRBV15 and TRBJ2-4; D not certain. This CDR3 region has 15 residues. Per germline, CDR1 LNHNV and CDR2 YYDKDF (reference sequence). Trimming cost V 0 bases and J 0 bases, with 6 bases left between them. The CDR3 is CATSRDSIAKNIQYF. The CDR3 coding sequence is TGTGCCACCAGCAGAGATAGCATAGCCAAAAACATTCAGTACTTC.

In this sample, this clone turned up once. V gene TRBV9 combines with J gene TRBJ2-3, with a possible D match to TRBD1 (6 bases). The V and J ends lost 4 bases and 6 bases respectively, with 18 bases between them. There are 15 residues in the CDR3. Germline V gene lookup returns CDR1 SGDLS and CDR2 YYNGEE. The CDR3 region is CASSPDSVPMDTQYF. As DNA, the CDR3 is TGTGCCAGCAGCCCGGACAGTGTTCCCATGGATACGCAGTATTTT.

The chain carries TRBV6-5 and TRBJ1-1; D unclear. Looked up from germline, CDR1 is MNHEY and CDR2 is SVGAGI. Trimming pared 2 bases from V and 1 base from J, leaving 14 bases between. This CDR3 contains 16 residues. The CDR3 region has the DNA TGTGCCAGCAGTTACCACCGGAGCTCGCGGAACACTGAAGCTTTCTTT. Translation gives CASSYHRSSRNTEAFF.

The chain couples TRBV7-9 to TRBJ1-5; possibly TRBD1 for D (5 bases). The CDR3 covers 16 residues. Deletions cut 3 bases from V and 2 bases from J, with 14 bases between. Germline V gene data show CDR1 as SEHNR and CDR2 as FQNEAQ (reference sequence). CDR3 in DNA: TGTGCCAGCAGCTTTGATCCAGGGTTGGGCAATCAGCCCCAGCATTTT. Translating gives CASSFDPGLGNQPQHF. Filled out from reference TRBV7-9 and TRBJ1-5, the complete variable domain reads DTGVSQNPRHKITKRGQNVTFRCDPISEHNRLYWYRQTLGQGPEFLTYFQNEAQLEKSRLLSDRFSAERPKGSFSTLEIQRTEQGDSAMYLCASSFDPGLGNQPQHFGDGTRLSIL.

J is TRBJ2-4 and V is TRBV5-6; the match to TRBD1 covers 10 bases. This CDR3 is built from 17 residues. V lost 7 bases, J lost 0 bases, and 10 bases stayed unmatched. Germline V gene sequence: CDR1 SGHDT, CDR2 YYEEEE. The CDR3 DNA is TGTGCCAGCCTTACCCCTGACAGGGGGCTAGCCAAAAACATTCAGTACTTC. Residues: CASLTPDRGLAKNIQYF.

This clone was observed at least ten times. The J gene is TRBJ2-7, the V gene TRBV5-1; 8 nucleotides line up with TRBD1. The CDR3 is 16 amino acids. With 4 bases clipped from V and 2 bases from J, the junction kept 11 bases outside the gene matches. Germline V gene sequence: CDR1 SGHRS, CDR2 YFSETQ. CDR3 region: CASSPSSGQDPYEQYF. The CDR3 nucleotides are TGCGCCAGCAGCCCAAGTTCGGGACAGGACCCCTACGAGCAGTACTTC. Variable domain in full (rest from reference TRBV5-1 and TRBJ2-7): KAGVTQTPRYLIKTRGQQVTLSCSPISGHRSVSWYQQTPGQGLQFLFEYFSETQRNKGNFPGRFSGRQFSNSRSEMNVSTLELGDSALYLCASSPSSGQDPYEQYFGPGTRLTVT.

The chain links TRBV11-2 to TRBJ2-2; D unresolved. The CDR3 extends over 15 amino acids. The germline V gene encodes CDR1 SGHAT and CDR2 FQNNGV. The V end was cut by 6 bases, the J end by 3 bases, with 14 bases between. The chain's CDR3 is CASSVGLPDTGELFF. Written as DNA, the CDR3 is TGTGCCAGCAGTGTGGGCCTCCCGGACACCGGGGAGCTGTTTTTT.

The chain couples TRBV30 to TRBJ1-2; 7 bases are a match to TRBD1. There are 14 residues in the CDR3. The germline V gene encodes CDR1 GTSNPN and CDR2 SVGIG (reference sequence). The J segment lost 7 bases and the V segment lost 4 bases, leaving 12 bases of the junction unmatched. CDR3 region: CAWMDRPTVFGYTF. The CDR3 bases are TGTGCCTGGATGGACAGGCCCACAGTTTTTGGCTACACCTTC.

The chain combines TRBV7-9 with TRBJ1-1, with 10 bases fitting TRBD1. The trim removed 5 bases at V and 3 bases at J, leaving 9 bases unmatched. The CDR3 totals 16 residues. The germline CDR1 and CDR2 sequences are SEHNR and FQNEAQ (reference sequence). The CDR3 protein is CASSPGQGGADTEAFF. The CDR3 region has the DNA TGTGCCAGCAGCCCCGGACAGGGGGGCGCGGACACTGAAGCTTTCTTT.

The chain employs TRBV2 and TRBJ2-5; no firm D call. Germline V lookup: CDR1 SNHLY, CDR2 FYNNEI. This CDR3 has 11 residues. Trimming removed 7 bases at V and 5 bases at J, with 8 bases between. The DNA for the CDR3 is TGTGCCAGCAAGACTTTTGAGACCCAGTACTTC. Protein product: CASKTFETQYF.

This clone was detected a few times. The chain joins TRBV9 to TRBJ2-5; 10 bases align to TRBD2. This CDR3 has 15 residues. Germline V CDR1 and CDR2: SGDLS, YYNGEE. V dropped 2 bases and J dropped 1; count of bases not matched to a gene: 2. The CDR3 loop reads CASSVTSGFQETQYF. The CDR3 DNA sequence: TGTGCCAGCAGCGTGACTAGCGGGTTCCAAGAGACCCAGTACTTC.

The chain has TRBV24-1 and TRBJ2-5; tentative D call: TRBD2 (6 bases). Per germline, CDR1 KGHDR and CDR2 SFDVKD. Trimming took 1 base from V and 2 from J, leaving 16 bases between them. The CDR3 is 17 residues long. The CDR3 DNA sequence: TGTGCCACCAGTGATTTCGGAATTAGCGGAGGGCAAGAGACCCAGTACTTC. The encoded protein is CATSDFGISGGQETQYF.